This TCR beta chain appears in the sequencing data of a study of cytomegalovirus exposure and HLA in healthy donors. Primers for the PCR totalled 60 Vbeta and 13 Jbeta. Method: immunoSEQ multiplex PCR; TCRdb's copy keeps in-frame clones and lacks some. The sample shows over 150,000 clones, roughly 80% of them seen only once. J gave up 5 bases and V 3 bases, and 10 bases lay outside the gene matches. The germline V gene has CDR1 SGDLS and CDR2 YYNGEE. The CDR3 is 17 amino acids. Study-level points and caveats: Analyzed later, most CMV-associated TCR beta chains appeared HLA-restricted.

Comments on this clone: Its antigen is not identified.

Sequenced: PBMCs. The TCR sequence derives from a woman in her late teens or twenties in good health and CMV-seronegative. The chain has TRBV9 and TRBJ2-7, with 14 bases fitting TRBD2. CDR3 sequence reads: CASSGPIQGLAGDEQYF. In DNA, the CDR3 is TGTGCCAGCAGCGGACCTATACAGGGACTAGCGGGAGACGAGCAGTACTTC. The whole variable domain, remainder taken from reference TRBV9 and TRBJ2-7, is DSGVTQTPKHLITATGQRVTLRCSPRSGDLSVYWYQQSLDQGLQFLIQYYNGEERAKGNILERFSAQQFPDLHSELNLSSLELGDSALYFCASSGPIQGLAGDEQYFGPGTRLTVT.